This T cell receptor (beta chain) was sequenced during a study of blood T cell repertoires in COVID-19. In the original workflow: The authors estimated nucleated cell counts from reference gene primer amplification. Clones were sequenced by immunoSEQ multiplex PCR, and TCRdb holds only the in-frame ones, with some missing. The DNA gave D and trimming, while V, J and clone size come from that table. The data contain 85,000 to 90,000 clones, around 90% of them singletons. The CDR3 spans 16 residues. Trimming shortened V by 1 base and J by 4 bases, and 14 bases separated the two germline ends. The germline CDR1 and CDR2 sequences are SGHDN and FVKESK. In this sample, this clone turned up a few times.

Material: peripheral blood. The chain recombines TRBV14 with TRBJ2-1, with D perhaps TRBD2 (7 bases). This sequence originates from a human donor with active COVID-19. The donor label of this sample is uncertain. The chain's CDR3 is CASSQVGGPRYNEQFF. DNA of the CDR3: TGTGCCAGCAGCCAAGTCGGGGGGCCACGGTACAATGAGCAGTTCTTC.